The rows below give T cell receptor beta chains drawn from one sample of a study of a mutant IDH1 vaccine in newly diagnosed glioma. Libraries were prepared by immunoSEQ multiplex PCR; TCRdb keeps only in-frame clonotypes and omits some of them. Altogether over 55,000 clones are present, 81% being singletons, with the ten largest covering approximately 8.2%. The antigens for these receptors are not known. This sample comprised PBMCs, obtained from a glioma patient whose treatment included an IDH1 peptide vaccine. These receptors all stem from a woman aged 35 to 49 with glioma. Some clones in this sample may be carry-over from other donors' samples. Each CDR3 is given with its conserved first and last residue. The order of the fields is D gene, J gene, V gene, clone size, CDR3 protein, CDR3 DNA. D genes are given only for firm matches. Rows give clone size only sometimes, using once, few, many, or a class for an expanded clone.

d_gene: .; j_gene: TRBJ1-5; v_gene: TRBV19; abundance: few; CDR3aa: CASSIGGTAGSSNQPQHF; CDR3nt: TGTGCCAGTAGTATAGGAGGTACCGCGGGGTCTAGCAATCAGCCCCAGCATTTT
d_gene: .; j_gene: TRBJ1-5; v_gene: TRBV19; abundance: few; CDR3aa: CASSIGATGYSNQPQHF; CDR3nt: TGTGCCAGTAGTATAGGTGCGACAGGATATAGCAATCAGCCCCAGCATTTT
d_gene: .; j_gene: TRBJ1-2; v_gene: TRBV4-3; abundance: .; CDR3aa: CASSRPGGNYGYTF; CDR3nt: TGCGCCAGCAGCCGCCCAGGCGGGAACTATGGCTACACCTTC
d_gene: .; j_gene: TRBJ2-5; v_gene: TRBV18; abundance: .; CDR3aa: CASSGGASRETQYF; CDR3nt: TGTGCCAGCTCAGGAGGGGCCTCAAGGGAGACCCAGTACTTC
d_gene: .; j_gene: TRBJ1-3; v_gene: TRBV2; abundance: .; CDR3aa: CASTKGNTIYF; CDR3nt: TGTGCCAGCACTAAGGGAAACACCATATATTTT
d_gene: .; j_gene: TRBJ1-1; v_gene: TRBV5-1; abundance: .; CDR3aa: CASSLELQHEAFF; CDR3nt: TGCGCCAGCAGCTTGGAACTCCAACATGAAGCTTTCTTT
d_gene: .; j_gene: TRBJ1-1; v_gene: TRBV19; abundance: few; CDR3aa: CASLRGTEAFF; CDR3nt: TGTGCCAGTCTTCGAGGGACTGAAGCTTTCTTT
d_gene: TRBD2; j_gene: TRBJ2-7; v_gene: TRBV6-5; abundance: .; CDR3aa: CASSYSTSGDSYEQYF; CDR3nt: TGTGCCAGCAGTTACTCGACTAGCGGGGACTCCTACGAGCAGTACTTC
d_gene: TRBD1; j_gene: TRBJ2-5; v_gene: TRBV5-6; abundance: .; CDR3aa: CASSGDRKETQYF; CDR3nt: TGTGCCAGCAGCGGGGACAGGAAAGAGACCCAGTACTTC
d_gene: .; j_gene: TRBJ2-6; v_gene: TRBV4-3; abundance: .; CDR3aa: CASSQDVSPLGADLTF; CDR3nt: TGCGCCAGCAGCCAAGATGTCAGTCCCTTGGGCGCGGACCTGACTTTC
d_gene: .; j_gene: TRBJ2-1; v_gene: TRBV30; abundance: once; CDR3aa: CAWSVGQGRYNEQFF; CDR3nt: TGTGCCTGGAGTGTGGGGCAGGGGAGGTACAATGAGCAGTTCTTC
d_gene: .; j_gene: TRBJ2-5; v_gene: TRBV7-2; abundance: .; CDR3aa: CASSFVLLQETQYF; CDR3nt: TGTGCCAGCAGCTTTGTGCTTCTCCAAGAGACCCAGTACTTC
d_gene: .; j_gene: TRBJ1-4; v_gene: TRBV16; abundance: .; CDR3aa: CASSPWVGEKLFF; CDR3nt: TGTGCCAGCAGCCCCTGGGTGGGTGAAAAACTGTTTTTT
d_gene: .; j_gene: TRBJ1-4; v_gene: TRBV27; abundance: .; CDR3aa: CASSLSPRRTANEKLFF; CDR3nt: TGTGCCAGCAGTTTATCCCCCAGACGGACAGCAAATGAAAAACTGTTTTTT
d_gene: .; j_gene: TRBJ1-3; v_gene: TRBV7-2; abundance: once; CDR3aa: CASSQTSYIYF; CDR3nt: TGTGCCAGCAGCCAGACGTCCTACATATATTTT
d_gene: .; j_gene: TRBJ1-6; v_gene: TRBV30; abundance: .; CDR3aa: CAWRHRPGESYNSPLHF; CDR3nt: TGTGCCTGGAGGCACCGCCCGGGGGAATCTTATAATTCACCCCTCCACTTT
d_gene: TRBD1; j_gene: TRBJ2-7; v_gene: TRBV7-8; abundance: .; CDR3aa: CASSSLGTAYEQYF; CDR3nt: TGTGCCAGCAGCTCCTTGGGGACAGCATACGAGCAGTACTTC
d_gene: .; j_gene: TRBJ1-3; v_gene: TRBV7-6; abundance: .; CDR3aa: CASSLAGGLNGNTIYF; CDR3nt: TGTGCCAGCAGCTTAGCCGGCGGCCTCAATGGAAACACCATATATTTT
d_gene: TRBD1; j_gene: TRBJ2-7; v_gene: TRBV5-1; abundance: .; CDR3aa: CASSLGGTGADEQYF; CDR3nt: TGCGCCAGCAGCTTGGGGGGGACAGGGGCAGACGAGCAGTACTTC
d_gene: TRBD2; j_gene: TRBJ2-3; v_gene: TRBV5-1; abundance: .; CDR3aa: CASSPRGSGPTDTQYF; CDR3nt: TGCGCCAGCAGCCCCCGGGGTAGCGGGCCCACAGATACGCAGTATTTT
d_gene: .; j_gene: TRBJ1-2; v_gene: TRBV7-8; abundance: once; CDR3aa: CASSLARTGGGYTF; CDR3nt: TGTGCCAGCAGCTTAGCCCGGACCGGTGGCGGCTACACCTTC
d_gene: TRBD1; j_gene: TRBJ1-2; v_gene: TRBV10-1; abundance: .; CDR3aa: CASSERQGGYTF; CDR3nt: TGCGCCAGCAGTGAAAGACAGGGAGGCTACACCTTC
d_gene: .; j_gene: TRBJ2-1; v_gene: TRBV6-1; abundance: .; CDR3aa: CASSEGGGGSYNEQFF; CDR3nt: TGTGCCAGCAGTGAAGGGGGCGGCGGCTCCTACAATGAGCAGTTCTTC
d_gene: .; j_gene: TRBJ1-1; v_gene: TRBV7-9; abundance: .; CDR3aa: CASSLALGLEAFF; CDR3nt: TGTGCCAGCAGCTTAGCGCTGGGACTGGAAGCTTTCTTT
d_gene: .; j_gene: TRBJ2-7; v_gene: TRBV27; abundance: .; CDR3aa: CASSPGLKSFYF; CDR3nt: TGTGCCAGCAGCCCCGGTTTAAAAAGCTTCTACTTC
d_gene: TRBD1; j_gene: TRBJ1-1; v_gene: TRBV7-8; abundance: .; CDR3aa: CASGLGQRAFF; CDR3nt: TGTGCCAGCGGACTGGGACAGCGAGCTTTCTTT
d_gene: TRBD1; j_gene: TRBJ1-2; v_gene: TRBV5-6; abundance: .; CDR3aa: CASSLGQGSYGYTF; CDR3nt: TGTGCCAGCAGCTTGGGACAGGGATCTTATGGCTACACCTTC
d_gene: .; j_gene: TRBJ1-1; v_gene: TRBV5-1; abundance: .; CDR3aa: CASSADRTEAFF; CDR3nt: TGCGCCAGCAGCGCTGACAGAACTGAAGCTTTCTTT